This T cell receptor (beta chain) was obtained from a study of low-dose radiotherapy and immunotherapy resistance in tumors (dated by TCRdb to the early 2020s). As for the study more broadly: In Cohort 1, each fraction delivered 0.5 Gy every 2 weeks, and the prescribed total PTV dose was 6.5 Gy. In Cohort 2, 1 Gy per fraction was delivered every two weeks, for a total of 13 Gy over 26 weeks. Nivolumab was administered intravenously as a 240 mg flat dose every two weeks, and ipilimumab was administered intravenously at 1 mg/kg every six weeks. Cyclophosphamide 200 mg/m2 was given intravenously every two weeks, one day before each radiation and immunotherapy administration. Aspirin 300 mg was taken orally once daily by patients for four cycles, starting on cycle 1 day 1. The trial did not randomize participants into treatment groups. Eight patients were included in the translational analysis, namely three from the first dose cohort plus the first five from the second dose cohort.

On this clonotype itself: No cognate antigen has been identified for it. No much larger clone is present one base from it, and per-base qualities are unavailable.

V and J lose 6 bases and 4 bases, and a span of 19 bases separates them. The CDR3 holds 16 amino acids from the cysteine to the phenylalanine. CDR3 DNA is the only sequence kept; it has 48 bases, read in frame from the first base. CDR1 and CDR2 are drawn from the germline V gene (reference sequence): MNHNY, SVGAGI. The sample was run on an Illumina HiSeq 2500. To make first-strand cDNA, Superscript III was used along with a set of TRAV- and TRBV-specific primers so that both the TCRalpha and TCRbeta chains were covered. TCRs were amplified with Phusion for 15 to 20 PCR cycles, with a constant-region primer paired with the adapter attached to the V primers. Amplification of the isolated mRNA was done with the MessageAmp II aRNA Amplification Kit, which involved a roughly 16-hour in vitro transcription at 37 degrees C. mRNA for TCR sequencing was isolated with the Dynabeads mRNA DIRECT Purification Kit. A second approximately 25-cycle Phusion PCR added indexed Illumina adapters, and products were purified with AMPure XP beads. As for how the authors treated the data: Using custom Perl scripts, TCR sequences that encoded the same protein were pooled, out-of-frame sequences were dropped, and the abundance of each clonotype was calculated. TCR sequences supported by only a single read were excluded from analysis. Shannon entropy, Gini index, clonality, richness, and the frequency of TCRs shared between repertoires were included as repertoire metrics. TCRdb reprocessed the public reads (quality trimming at Q25 with fastp, clone calling with MiXCR) and kept in-frame beta chains. Records with the same CDR3 protein are collapsed into one entry carrying the most frequent genes and DNA. TCRdb's processing, not the authors' own work, is the source of the V and J calls. The sample table shows under 110,000 distinct CDR3 sequences, and about 20% are seen once. The top ten clones comprise about 4% of the sample.

Read against the paper, the sample's time point label means: after trial treatment. Interpreted using the paper, the treatment or condition label stands for: LDRT plus nivolumab, ipilimumab, low-dose cyclophosphamide and aspirin (RACIN trial). The donors came from RACIN, which was a single-arm phase I dose-escalation trial that paired nivolumab and ipilimumab with aspirin, low-dose cyclophosphamide and low-dose radiotherapy. To be eligible, a patient needed to have an advanced solid tumor that was TIL-negative. The specimen was PBMCs, collected after low-dose radiotherapy plus immunotherapy. Recombination joined TRBV6-6 with TRBJ2-1; too little of a D gene remains to name it. This TCR derives from a male donor with prostate cancer. Here is the DNA: TGTGCCAGCAGCCTCGGGTCCTTTTCCTTTTACAATGAGCAGTTCTTC. Protein translation: CASSLGSFSFYNEQFF.